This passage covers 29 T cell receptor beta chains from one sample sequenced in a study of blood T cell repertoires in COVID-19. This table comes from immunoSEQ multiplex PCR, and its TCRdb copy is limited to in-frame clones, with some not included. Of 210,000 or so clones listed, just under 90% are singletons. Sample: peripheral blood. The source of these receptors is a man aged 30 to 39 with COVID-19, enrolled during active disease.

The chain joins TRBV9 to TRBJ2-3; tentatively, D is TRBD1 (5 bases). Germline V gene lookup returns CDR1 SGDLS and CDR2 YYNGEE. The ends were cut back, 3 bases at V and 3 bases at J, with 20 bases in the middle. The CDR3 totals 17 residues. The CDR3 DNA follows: TGTGCCAGCAGCGCCAGACAGAACCTGGGTGGAACAGATACGCAGTATTTT. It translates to CASSARQNLGGTDTQYF.

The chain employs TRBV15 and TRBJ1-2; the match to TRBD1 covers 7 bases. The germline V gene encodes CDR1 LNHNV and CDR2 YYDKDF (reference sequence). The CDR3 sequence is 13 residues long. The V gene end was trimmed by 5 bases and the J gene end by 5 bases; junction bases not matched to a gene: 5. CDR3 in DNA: TGTGCCACCAGCGTCGGGACAGATTATGGCTACACCTTC. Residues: CATSVGTDYGYTF. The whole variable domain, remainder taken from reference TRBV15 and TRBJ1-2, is DAMVIQNPRYQVTQFGKPVTLSCSQTLNHNVMYWYQQKSSQAPKLLFHYYDKDFNNEADTPDNFQSRRPNTSFCFLDIRSPGLGDTAMYLCATSVGTDYGYTFGSGTRLTVV.

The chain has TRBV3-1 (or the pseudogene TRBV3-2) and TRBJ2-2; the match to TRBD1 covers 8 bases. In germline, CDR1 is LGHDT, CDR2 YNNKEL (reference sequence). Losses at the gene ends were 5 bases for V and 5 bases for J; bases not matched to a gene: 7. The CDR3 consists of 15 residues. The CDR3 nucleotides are TGTGCCAGCAGCACAGGGGGTGTCCGGACCGGGGAGCTGTTTTTT. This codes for CASSTGGVRTGELFF.

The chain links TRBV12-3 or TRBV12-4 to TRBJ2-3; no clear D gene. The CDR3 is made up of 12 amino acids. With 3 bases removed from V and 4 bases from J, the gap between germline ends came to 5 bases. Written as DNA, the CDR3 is TGTGCCAGCAGTTTCGTCCCAGATACGCAGTATTTT. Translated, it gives CASSFVPDTQYF.

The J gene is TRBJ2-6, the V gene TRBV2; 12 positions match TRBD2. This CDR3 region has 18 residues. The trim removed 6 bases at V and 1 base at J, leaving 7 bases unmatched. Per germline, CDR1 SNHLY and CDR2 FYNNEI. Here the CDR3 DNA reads TGTGCCAGCAGGGCGACTAGCGGGAGAATTTCTGGGGCCAACGTCCTGACTTTC. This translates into CASRATSGRISGANVLTF. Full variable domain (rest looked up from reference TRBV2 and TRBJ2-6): EPEVTQTPSHQVTQMGQEVILRCVPISNHLYFYWYRQILGQKVEFLVSFYNNEISEKSEIFDDQFSVERPDGSNFTLKIRSTKLEDSAMYFCASRATSGRISGANVLTFGAGSRLTVL.

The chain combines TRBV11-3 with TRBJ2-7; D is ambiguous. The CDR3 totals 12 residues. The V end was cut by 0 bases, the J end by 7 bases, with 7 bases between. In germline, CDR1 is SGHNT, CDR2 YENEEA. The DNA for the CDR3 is TGTGCCAGCAGCTTAGATTCAGGAGAGCAGTACTTC. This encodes CASSLDSGEQYF.

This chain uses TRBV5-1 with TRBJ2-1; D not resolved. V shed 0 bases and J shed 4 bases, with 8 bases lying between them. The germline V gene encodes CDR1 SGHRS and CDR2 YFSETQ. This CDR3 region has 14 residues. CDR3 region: CASSLVGPYNEQFF. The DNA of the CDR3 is TGCGCCAGCAGCTTGGTTGGGCCGTACAATGAGCAGTTCTTC.

CDR3 DNA sequence: TGTGCCAGCAGCTTAGGAGGACAAGGCAGGGTAAATGGCTACACCTTC. Amino acid sequence: CASSLGGQGRVNGYTF. The rearrangement links TRBV7-2 to TRBJ1-2; tentatively, D is TRBD1 (5 bases). The CDR3 spans 16 residues. The germline gives CDR1 SGHTA, CDR2 FQGNSA. Trimming cost V 1 base and J 6 bases, with 18 bases left between them.

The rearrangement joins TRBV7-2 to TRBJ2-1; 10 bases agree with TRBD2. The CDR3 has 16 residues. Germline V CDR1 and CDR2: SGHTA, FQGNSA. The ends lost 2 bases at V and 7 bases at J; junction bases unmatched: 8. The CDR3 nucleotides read TGTGCCAGCAGCTTAACTAGCGGGGCCCCCGGGAATGAGCAGTTCTTC. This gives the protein CASSLTSGAPGNEQFF.

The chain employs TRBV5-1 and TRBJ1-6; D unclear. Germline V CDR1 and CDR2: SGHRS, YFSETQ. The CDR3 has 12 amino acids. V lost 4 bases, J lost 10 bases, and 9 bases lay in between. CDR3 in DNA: TGCGCCAGCAGCATAAACAGATCACCCCTCCACTTT. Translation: CASSINRSPLHF.

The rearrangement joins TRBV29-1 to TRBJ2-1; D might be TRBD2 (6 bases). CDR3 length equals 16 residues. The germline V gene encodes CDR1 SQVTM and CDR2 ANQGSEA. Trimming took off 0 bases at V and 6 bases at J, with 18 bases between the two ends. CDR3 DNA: TGCAGCGTTGAAGATCCTTGGGAGGAGGGAGGCAATGAGCAGTTCTTC. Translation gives CSVEDPWEEGGNEQFF.

Here the CDR3 reads CASSGSSYGYTF. DNA for the CDR3: TGTGCCAGCAGCGGGAGCAGCTATGGCTACACCTTC. V is TRBV9 and J is TRBJ1-2; the D is unclear. The CDR3 loop spans 12 amino acids. Germline V lookup: CDR1 SGDLS, CDR2 YYNGEE. Trimming removed 3 bases at V and 4 bases at J, with 7 bases between.

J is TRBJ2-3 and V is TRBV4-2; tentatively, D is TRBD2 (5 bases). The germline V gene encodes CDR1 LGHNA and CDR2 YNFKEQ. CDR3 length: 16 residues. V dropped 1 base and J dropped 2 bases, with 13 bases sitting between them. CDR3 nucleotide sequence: TGTGCCAGCAGCCAAGTAGGAGAGGGCGACACAGATACGCAGTATTTT. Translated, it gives CASSQVGEGDTDTQYF.

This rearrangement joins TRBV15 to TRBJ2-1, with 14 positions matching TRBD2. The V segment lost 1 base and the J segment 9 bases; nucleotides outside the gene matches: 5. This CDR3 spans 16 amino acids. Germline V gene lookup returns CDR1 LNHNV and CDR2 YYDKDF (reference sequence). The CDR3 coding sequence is TGTGCCACCAGCAGAGCGGGACTAGCGGGAGTGGTTGAGCAGTTCTTC. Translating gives CATSRAGLAGVVEQFF.

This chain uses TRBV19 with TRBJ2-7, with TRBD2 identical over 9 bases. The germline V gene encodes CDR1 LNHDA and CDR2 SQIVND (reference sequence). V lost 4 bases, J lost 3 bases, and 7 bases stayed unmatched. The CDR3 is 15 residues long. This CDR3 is CASSKGREGYYEQYF. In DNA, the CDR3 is TGTGCCAGTAGTAAAGGGCGGGAGGGATACTACGAGCAGTACTTC.

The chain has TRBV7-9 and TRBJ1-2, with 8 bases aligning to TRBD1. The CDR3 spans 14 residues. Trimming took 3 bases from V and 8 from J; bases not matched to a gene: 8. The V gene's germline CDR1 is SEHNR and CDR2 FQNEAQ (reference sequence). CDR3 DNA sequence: TGTGCCAGCAGCTTGGCGACAGGGGTGATCGGCTACACCTTC. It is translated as CASSLATGVIGYTF.

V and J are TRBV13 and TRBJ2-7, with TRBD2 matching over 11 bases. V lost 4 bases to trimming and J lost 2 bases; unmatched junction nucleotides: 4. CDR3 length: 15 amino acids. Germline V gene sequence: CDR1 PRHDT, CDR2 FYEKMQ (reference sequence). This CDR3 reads CASSSTSGSTYEQYF. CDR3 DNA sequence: TGTGCCAGCAGCTCAACTAGCGGGAGTACCTACGAGCAGTACTTC.

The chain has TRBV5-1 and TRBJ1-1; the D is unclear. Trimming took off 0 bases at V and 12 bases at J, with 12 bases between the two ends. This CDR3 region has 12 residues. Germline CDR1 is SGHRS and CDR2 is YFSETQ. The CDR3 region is CASSLGGETTFF. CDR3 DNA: TGCGCCAGCAGCTTGGGGGGAGAGACGACTTTCTTT.

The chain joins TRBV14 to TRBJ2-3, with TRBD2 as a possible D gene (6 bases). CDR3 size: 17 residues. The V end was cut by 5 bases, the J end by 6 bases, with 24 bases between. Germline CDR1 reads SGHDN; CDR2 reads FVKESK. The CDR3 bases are TGTGCCAGCAGCTTCTGGGTCGTAGCGGAGGGGAACGATACGCAGTATTTT. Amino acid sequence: CASSFWVVAEGNDTQYF.

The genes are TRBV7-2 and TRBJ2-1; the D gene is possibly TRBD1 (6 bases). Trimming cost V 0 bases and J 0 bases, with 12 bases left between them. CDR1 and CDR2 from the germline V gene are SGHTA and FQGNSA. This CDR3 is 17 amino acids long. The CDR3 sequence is CASSLASGVSSYNEQFF. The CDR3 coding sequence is TGTGCCAGCAGCTTAGCGTCAGGGGTATCCTCCTACAATGAGCAGTTCTTC.

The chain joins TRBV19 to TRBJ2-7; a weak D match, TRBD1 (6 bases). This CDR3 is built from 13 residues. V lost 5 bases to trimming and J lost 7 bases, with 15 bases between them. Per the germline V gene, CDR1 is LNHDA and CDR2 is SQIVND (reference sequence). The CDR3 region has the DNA TGTGCCAGTAGTTCTACAGGGCGGCAGGAGCAGTACTTC. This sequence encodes CASSSTGRQEQYF.

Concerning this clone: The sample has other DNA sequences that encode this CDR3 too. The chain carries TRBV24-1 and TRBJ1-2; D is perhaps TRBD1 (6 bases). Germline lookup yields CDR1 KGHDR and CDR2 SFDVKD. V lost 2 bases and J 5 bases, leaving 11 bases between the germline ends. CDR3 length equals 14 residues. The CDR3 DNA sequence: TGTGCCACCAGTGATTCACGGGGGGCTTATGGCTACACCTTC. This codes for CATSDSRGAYGYTF.

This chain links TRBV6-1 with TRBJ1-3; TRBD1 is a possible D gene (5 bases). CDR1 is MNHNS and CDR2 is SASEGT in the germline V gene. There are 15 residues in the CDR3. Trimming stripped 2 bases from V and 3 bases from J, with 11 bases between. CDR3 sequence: CASSEMGQGGNTIYF. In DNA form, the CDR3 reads TGTGCCAGCAGTGAAATGGGGCAGGGTGGAAACACCATATATTTT.

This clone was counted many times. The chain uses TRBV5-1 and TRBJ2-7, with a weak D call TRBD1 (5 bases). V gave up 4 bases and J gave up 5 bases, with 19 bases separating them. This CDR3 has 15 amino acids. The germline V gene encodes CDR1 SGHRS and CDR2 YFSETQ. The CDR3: CASSLLGVMANEQYF. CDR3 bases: TGCGCCAGCAGCCTATTAGGGGTGATGGCTAACGAGCAGTACTTC.

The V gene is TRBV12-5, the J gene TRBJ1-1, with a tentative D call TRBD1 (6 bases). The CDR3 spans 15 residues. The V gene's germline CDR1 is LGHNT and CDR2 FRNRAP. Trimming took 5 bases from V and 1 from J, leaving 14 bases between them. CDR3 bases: TGTGCTAGTGGTCCAAGGGACATACCGAACACTGAAGCTTTCTTT. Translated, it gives CASGPRDIPNTEAFF.

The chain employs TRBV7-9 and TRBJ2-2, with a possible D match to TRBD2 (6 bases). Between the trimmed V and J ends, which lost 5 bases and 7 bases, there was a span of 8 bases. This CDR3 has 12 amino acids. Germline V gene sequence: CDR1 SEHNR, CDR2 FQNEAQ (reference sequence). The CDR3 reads CASSLSGGELFF. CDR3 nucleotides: TGTGCCAGCAGCCTTAGCGGCGGGGAGCTGTTTTTT.

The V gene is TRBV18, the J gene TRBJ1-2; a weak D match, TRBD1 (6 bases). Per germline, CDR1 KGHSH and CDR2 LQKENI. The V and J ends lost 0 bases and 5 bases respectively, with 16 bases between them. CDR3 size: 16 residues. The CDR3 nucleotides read TGTGCCAGCTCACCACCATCGACAGGCATACGGTATGGCTACACCTTC. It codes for CASSPPSTGIRYGYTF.

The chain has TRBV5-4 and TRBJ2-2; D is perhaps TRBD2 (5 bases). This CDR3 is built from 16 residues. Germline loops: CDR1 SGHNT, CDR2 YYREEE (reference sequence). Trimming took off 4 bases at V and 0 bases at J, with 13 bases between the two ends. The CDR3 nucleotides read TGTGCCAGCAGCCCGAGGGCGGCCTCGAACACCGGGGAGCTGTTTTTT. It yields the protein CASSPRAASNTGELFF.

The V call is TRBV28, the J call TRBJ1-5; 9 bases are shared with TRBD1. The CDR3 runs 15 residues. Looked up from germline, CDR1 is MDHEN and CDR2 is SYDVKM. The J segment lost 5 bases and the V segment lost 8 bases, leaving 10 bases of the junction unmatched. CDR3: CASLTGGRYDQPQHF. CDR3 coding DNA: TGTGCCAGCCTTACAGGGGGCCGCTACGATCAGCCCCAGCATTTT.